Shown below are 23 T cell receptor beta chains from a single sample sequenced in a study of metastatic and nonmetastatic thyroid tumors. Every patient was untreated before thyroid surgery. Using MiXCR, TCRdb reanalyzed the PCR reads. The sample includes approximately 12,000 clones, 21% of them seen just once. The sequenced material came from adjacent normal tissue. The receptor set was obtained from a female donor with papillary thyroid cancer or a benign thyroid nodule (not recorded which). Some clones in this sample may be carry-over from other donors' samples.

This clone is labeled medium-sized. This chain links TRBV7-8 with TRBJ2-7; the match to TRBD2 covers 9 bases. The germline gives CDR1 SGHVS, CDR2 FQNEAQ. J was trimmed by 4 bases and V by 3 bases; bases with no gene match: 7. The CDR3 has 15 amino acids. The CDR3 reads CASSFRLAEHYEQYF. The DNA of the CDR3 is TGTGCCAGCAGCTTTAGACTAGCGGAACATTACGAGCAGTACTTC.

This clone was seen a few times. This sequence joins TRBV10-3 and TRBJ2-3, with D unresolved. The CDR3 extends over 14 amino acids. Per germline, CDR1 ENHRY and CDR2 SYGVKD. V shed 5 bases and J shed 1 base, with 10 bases lying between them. CDR3 in amino acids: CAISCTIGTDTQYF. The CDR3, as DNA: TGTGCCATCAGTTGTACTATCGGCACAGATACGCAGTATTTT.

There are many counts of this clone. At the DNA level, this CDR3 is encoded by other sequences in the same sample as well. The chain joins TRBV24-1 to TRBJ2-4; D not certain. The CDR3 spans 15 residues. Trimming took off 3 bases at V and 8 bases at J, with 16 bases between the two ends. Germline V lookup: CDR1 KGHDR, CDR2 SFDVKD. CDR3 sequence: CATSDPALDGHIQYF. Written as DNA, the CDR3 is TGTGCCACCAGTGATCCCGCCCTGGACGGGCACATTCAGTACTTC.

This rearrangement joins TRBV6-1 to TRBJ1-2; D is unclear. The CDR3 has 11 amino acids. CDR1 MNHNS and CDR2 SASEGT come from the germline V gene. V shed 5 bases and J shed 5 bases, with 6 bases lying between them. The DNA of the CDR3 is TGTGCCAGCAGTCAAGAATATGGCTACACCTTC. Translated, it gives CASSQEYGYTF.

This clone is labeled medium-sized. The rearrangement joins TRBV6-7 to TRBJ1-5, with 9 bases lining up with TRBD1. TRBV6-7 is identified as an open reading frame with a role that is uncertain. The J segment lost 3 bases and the V segment lost 4 bases, leaving 4 bases of the junction unmatched. This CDR3 is 15 amino acids long. In DNA form, the CDR3 reads TGTGCCAGCAGTTCAGACAGGGGGAACAATCAGCCCCAGCATTTT. This codes for CASSSDRGNNQPQHF.

This chain joins TRBV7-2 and TRBJ2-7; 10 positions agree with TRBD2. The CDR3 totals 15 residues. The J segment lost 3 bases and the V segment lost 4 bases, leaving 6 bases of the junction unmatched. Germline V CDR1 and CDR2: SGHTA, FQGNSA. Here the CDR3 reads CASSSSSGGYYEQYF. CDR3 nucleotides: TGTGCCAGCAGCTCTTCTAGCGGGGGATACTACGAGCAGTACTTC. The variable domain in full, with the rest retrieved from reference TRBV7-2 and TRBJ2-7, is GAGVSQSPSNKVTEKGKDVELRCDPISGHTALYWYRQSLGQGLEFLIYFQGNSAPDKSGLPSDRFSAERTGGSVSTLTIQRTQQEDSAVYLCASSSSSGGYYEQYFGPGTRLTVT.

Turning to this clone: Here the CDR3 omits its conserved ending phenylalanine or tryptophan, so a read error is the likely source. Because the CDR3's place on the DNA is in doubt, the DNA is left out and the CDR3 is given as listed by TCRdb. The CDR3 sequence is CASLVGTVETKYL. The rearrangement links TRBV2 to TRBJ2-5; the table's D call TRBD1 went unverified against the DNA. The length of the CDR3 is 13 amino acids, counting both ends. In germline, CDR1 is SNHLY, CDR2 FYNNEI.

Many counts were recorded for this clone. The chain has TRBV2 and TRBJ2-2; maybe TRBD2 (6 bases). Germline V CDR1 and CDR2: SNHLY, FYNNEI. CDR3 length: 12 residues. V lost 7 bases, J lost 7 bases, and 10 bases lay in between. The CDR3 region has the DNA TGTGCCAGCAAACCGGAGGGCGGGGAGCTGTTTTTT. It is translated as CASKPEGGELFF.

This clone is categorized as medium-sized. The J gene is TRBJ2-5, the V gene TRBV27; D is unresolved. CDR3 length equals 14 residues. Germline V gives CDR1 MNHEY, CDR2 SMNVEV (reference sequence). V lost 5 bases to trimming and J lost 1 base, with 11 bases between them. The chain's CDR3 is CASSKGNSQETQYF. The CDR3 region has the DNA TGTGCCAGCAGTAAAGGAAACAGCCAAGAGACCCAGTACTTC.

V gene TRBV5-1 combines with J gene TRBJ2-7; D could derive from TRBD1 or TRBD2 (6 bases each). Trimming removed 2 bases from V and 10 bases from J, with 13 bases in between. Germline V gives CDR1 SGHRS, CDR2 YFSETQ. The CDR3 consists of 12 residues. The CDR3 is CASSFDGGDQYF. The CDR3 DNA follows: TGCGCCAGCAGCTTCGACGGGGGCGATCAGTACTTC.

Sample share makes this clone large. The CDR3 DNA reads TGTGCCAGCAGCCGGATCCAATTCACAAGCACAGATACGCAGTATTTT. Translation gives CASSRIQFTSTDTQYF. The chain has TRBV6-2 or TRBV6-3 and TRBJ2-3; the D is unclear. Germline V CDR1 and CDR2: MNHEY, SVGEGT. This CDR3 region has 16 residues. Between the trimmed V and J ends, which lost 6 bases and 0 bases, there was a span of 16 bases.

By sample share, this clone is medium-sized. CDR3 coding DNA: TGTGCCAGCAGTTACCGGCAGGGAAGGAAGACCCAGTACTTC. This translates into CASSYRQGRKTQYF. The chain uses TRBV6-7 and TRBJ2-5, with a tentative D call TRBD1 (5 bases). TRBV6-7 is an ORF for which the function is uncertain. Deletions cut 2 bases from V and 6 bases from J, with 13 bases between. The CDR3 covers 14 residues.

Relative to its sample, this clone is medium-sized. This sequence joins TRBV12-3 or TRBV12-4 and TRBJ1-5; 8 positions agree with TRBD1. The CDR3 totals 14 residues. V lost 3 bases to trimming and J lost 7 bases; unmatched junction nucleotides: 5. CDR3: CASSLGTGGQPQHF. The CDR3 nucleotides read TGTGCCAGCAGTTTGGGTACAGGGGGACAGCCCCAGCATTTT.

This clone ranks as hyperexpanded. The V gene is TRBV28, the J gene TRBJ1-1; 8 positions agree with TRBD1. CDR1 MDHEN and CDR2 SYDVKM come from the germline V gene. The CDR3 covers 14 residues. The V gene end was trimmed by 5 bases and the J gene end by 4 bases; junction bases not matched to a gene: 6. CDR3 loop: CASSETGEGTEAFF. Here the CDR3 DNA reads TGTGCCAGCAGTGAGACAGGGGAGGGCACTGAAGCTTTCTTT.

By its share, this clone is medium-sized. The chain joins TRBV9 to TRBJ2-1; D is unresolved. V lost 2 bases to trimming and J lost 3 bases, with 12 bases between them. The CDR3 totals 15 residues. Germline V gene sequence: CDR1 SGDLS, CDR2 YYNGEE. CDR3 coding DNA: TGTGCCAGCAGCGTGGGTCAGTGGGGCTACAATGAGCAGTTCTTC. Translating it yields CASSVGQWGYNEQFF.

This clone was seen at least ten times. The chain couples TRBV19 to TRBJ2-7; TRBD1 matches 8 bases. V lost 3 bases and J lost 2; bases outside the gene matches: 3. Germline CDR1 and CDR2: LNHDA and SQIVND (reference sequence). The CDR3 is made up of 14 amino acids. The chain's CDR3 is CASSMQGAPYEQYF. CDR3 nucleotides: TGTGCCAGTAGTATGCAGGGGGCCCCCTACGAGCAGTACTTC. The whole variable domain, remainder taken from reference TRBV19 and TRBJ2-7, is DGGITQSPKYLFRKEGQNVTLSCEQNLNHDAMYWYRQDPGQGLRLIYYSQIVNDFQKGDIAEGYSVSREKKESFPLTVTSAQKNPTAFYLCASSMQGAPYEQYFGPGTRLTVT.

This clone is medium-sized (0.01 to 0.1%). The genes are TRBV5-1 and TRBJ1-1; D is unresolved. Trimming removed 0 bases at V and 3 bases at J, with 6 bases between. CDR1 is SGHRS, CDR2 YFSETQ, per germline. CDR3 size: 13 residues. CDR3 in DNA: TGCGCCAGCAGCTTGGCAGGATACACTGAAGCTTTCTTT. Translating it yields CASSLAGYTEAFF.

This clone was detected only a few times. Given the absence of the conserved phenylalanine or tryptophan at the CDR3 end, a read error is likely. The V gene is TRBV19, the J gene TRBJ2-3; 7 bases agree with TRBD2. This CDR3 region has 14 residues. The germline CDR1 and CDR2 sequences are LNHDA and SQIVND (reference sequence). CDR3 protein: CSSRGLAETDTQYL. The CDR3 bases are TGTTCCAGTAGGGGCCTAGCGGAAACAGATACGCAGTATCTT.

The sample holds a few counts of this clone. CDR3 in DNA: TGTGCCAGCAGTTTTTCCAATCAGCCCCAGCATTTT. Residues: CASSFSNQPQHF. V usage is TRBV12-3 or TRBV12-4 and J usage is TRBJ1-5; D is unclear. V dropped 3 bases and J dropped 3 bases, with 3 bases sitting between them. The CDR3 sequence is 12 residues long.

A remark on this clone: The CDR3 does not end in the conserved phenylalanine or tryptophan, so this is likely a read error. The chain links TRBV5-3 to TRBJ1-4; the D gene is possibly TRBD1 (6 bases). TRBV5-3 is filed as an ORF, its function uncertain. V lost 1 base and J 8 bases, leaving 21 bases between the germline ends. This CDR3 contains 17 residues. The DNA of the CDR3 is TGTGCCAGAAGCTTGCTCCGGTCCCGGCAGGGGAGCGAAAAACTGTTTTCT. Encoded protein: CARSLLRSRQGSEKLFS.

This clone was counted between two and nine times. CDR3 sequence: CASSSKSTVSSYEQYF. For the CDR3, the DNA is TGTGCCAGCAGTTCGAAGTCGACGGTGAGCTCCTACGAGCAGTACTTC. The chain employs TRBV12-3 or TRBV12-4 and TRBJ2-7, with D hard to call. V lost 4 bases to trimming and J lost 0 bases, with 16 bases between them. CDR3 length: 16 amino acids.

This clone was observed many times. The chain couples TRBV5-5 to TRBJ2-5; 9 bases are a match to TRBD1. Germline V lookup: CDR1 SGHKS, CDR2 YYEKEE (reference sequence). This CDR3 is 16 amino acids long. The V gene end was trimmed by 2 bases and the J gene end by 4 bases; junction bases not matched to a gene: 9. CDR3 protein: CASSFRDRVVGETQYF. In DNA form, the CDR3 reads TGTGCCAGCAGCTTCCGGGACAGGGTTGTTGGAGAGACCCAGTACTTC.

The V gene is TRBV4-1, the J gene TRBJ2-7, with D perhaps given as TRBD1 or TRBD2 (5 bases each). Germline V gene data show CDR1 as MGHRA and CDR2 as YSYEKL. The V end lost 2 bases, the J end lost 0 bases, and 14 bases lay between the germline ends. This CDR3 contains 16 residues. CDR3 nucleotide sequence: TGCGCCAGCAGCCAAAGCCTCCGGGACCTCTCCTACGAGCAGTACTTC. It encodes CASSQSLRDLSYEQYF.